These 20 T cell receptor beta chains originate from one sample sequenced in a study of blood T cell repertoires in COVID-19. The table came from immunoSEQ multiplex PCR; TCRdb's copy has only in-frame clones and leaves some out. The sample carries around 73,000 clones, approximately 84% recorded once. Sequencing was carried out using peripheral blood. These receptors were taken from a human donor in a cohort sampled during active COVID-19.

V gene TRBV9 combines with J gene TRBJ1-2, with TRBD1 matching 7 bases. The ends lost 5 bases at V and 4 bases at J; junction bases unmatched: 5. The CDR3 is 13 residues long. Germline assignment: CDR1 SGDLS and CDR2 YYNGEE. Written as DNA, the CDR3 is TGTGCCAGCAGAGAGACAGGGACCTATGGCTACACCTTC. This encodes CASRETGTYGYTF.

This clone was counted only a few times. This chain joins TRBV5-4 and TRBJ1-2; the D gene is possibly TRBD1 (5 bases). Germline V gene lookup returns CDR1 SGHNT and CDR2 YYREEE (reference sequence). Between the trimmed V and J ends, which lost 0 bases and 4 bases, there was a span of 13 bases. CDR3 length equals 15 residues. DNA of the CDR3: TGTGCCAGCAGCTTGGATCCAGGTGGGGCCTATGGCTACACCTTC. As protein: CASSLDPGGAYGYTF. Full variable domain (rest looked up from reference TRBV5-4 and TRBJ1-2): ETGVTQSPTHLIKTRGQQVTLRCSSQSGHNTVSWYQQALGQGPQFIFQYYREEENGRGNFPPRFSGLQFPNYSSELNVNALELDDSALYLCASSLDPGGAYGYTFGSGTRLTVV.

The chain has TRBV28 and TRBJ2-2; D not certain. Trimming stripped 2 bases from V and 2 bases from J, with 9 bases between. CDR3 length equals 15 residues. The germline V gene encodes CDR1 MDHEN and CDR2 SYDVKM. The chain's CDR3 is CASSLPGYNTGELFF. CDR3 nucleotide sequence: TGTGCCAGCAGTTTACCAGGATACAACACCGGGGAGCTGTTTTTT. The full variable domain, its missing parts supplied by reference TRBV28 and TRBJ2-2, is DVKVTQSSRYLVKRTGEKVFLECVQDMDHENMFWYRQDPGLGLRLIYFSYDVKMKEKGDIPEGYSVSREKKERFSLILESASTNQTSMYLCASSLPGYNTGELFFGEGSRLTVL.

The genes are TRBV11-3 and TRBJ1-1; D is uncertain. The CDR3 extends over 13 amino acids. The V gene lost 1 base and the J gene lost 5 bases, with 8 bases spanning the gap. CDR1 SGHNT and CDR2 YENEEA come from the germline V gene. The CDR3 bases are TGTGCCAGCAGCTTAGCTCGTCGGACTGAAGCTTTCTTT. Amino acid sequence: CASSLARRTEAFF.

CDR3 bases: TGTGCCAGCAGCACTCTGTCGGGGGGCCTTAGCACAGATACGCAGTATTTT. Translation: CASSTLSGGLSTDTQYF. The rearrangement links TRBV11-3 to TRBJ2-3; maybe TRBD2 (7 bases). Germline CDR1 is SGHNT and CDR2 is YENEEA. This CDR3 spans 17 amino acids. V shed 5 bases and J shed 0 bases, with 18 bases lying between them.

V usage is TRBV7-6 and J usage is TRBJ2-5, with D possibly matching TRBD2 (6 bases). The CDR3 sequence is 13 residues long. Between the trimmed V and J ends, which lost 5 bases and 4 bases, there was a span of 11 bases. Per the germline V gene, CDR1 is SGHVS and CDR2 is FNYEAQ. CDR3 bases: TGTGCCAGCAGCCCGACTAGTCGAGAGACCCAGTACTTC. This translates into CASSPTSRETQYF.

The V gene is TRBV7-3, the J gene TRBJ1-2; D ambiguous. CDR3 size: 12 residues. V was cut by 9 bases and J by 4 bases, with 12 bases left in between. Germline CDR1 reads SGHTA; CDR2 reads FQGTGA. The CDR3 bases are TGTGCCAGTGGAGGCCGGGGCTATGGCTACACCTTC. Translating it yields CASGGRGYGYTF.

The rearrangement uses TRBV4-3 and TRBJ2-7, with D possibly being TRBD1 (5 bases). V lost 1 base and J 5 bases, leaving 15 bases between the germline ends. The germline V gene encodes CDR1 LGHNA and CDR2 YSLEER. This CDR3 spans 15 amino acids. The CDR3: CASSQAGSYFNEQYF. CDR3 DNA sequence: TGCGCCAGCAGCCAAGCAGGGTCGTATTTCAACGAGCAGTACTTC.

The gene calls are TRBV2 and TRBJ1-6; 9 nucleotides match TRBD1. The J segment lost 10 bases and the V segment lost 6 bases, leaving 10 bases of the junction unmatched. The CDR3 runs to 15 residues. Looked up from germline, CDR1 is SNHLY and CDR2 is FYNNEI. Here the CDR3 reads CASRTQGASGSPLHF. Here the CDR3 DNA reads TGTGCCAGCAGAACACAGGGGGCGTCGGGCTCACCCCTCCACTTT.

The chain is built from TRBV19 and TRBJ2-1; 7 bases agree with TRBD2. The CDR3 spans 14 residues. V was clipped by 9 bases and J by 4 bases; unmatched bases: 9. Per germline, CDR1 LNHDA and CDR2 SQIVND (reference sequence). CDR3 residues: CASQSGGAYNEQFF. DNA of the CDR3: TGTGCCAGCCAGTCGGGGGGTGCGTACAATGAGCAGTTCTTC.

This clone turned up a few times. The V and J genes are TRBV4-1 and TRBJ2-4; 8 positions agree with TRBD2. Germline CDR1 is MGHRA and CDR2 is YSYEKL. The CDR3 spans 15 residues. Trimming at V came to 0 bases and at J to 9 bases, leaving 7 bases not matched to a gene. CDR3 DNA: TGCGCCAGCAGCCAAGATCGGAATAGCGGGGTCATTCAGTACTTC. Translation: CASSQDRNSGVIQYF.

This clone was observed a single time. The chain combines TRBV3-1 (or the pseudogene TRBV3-2) with TRBJ2-7; no clear D gene. V lost 4 bases to trimming and J lost 3 bases, with 16 bases between them. CDR1 LGHDT and CDR2 YNNKEL come from the germline V gene (reference sequence). This CDR3 spans 15 amino acids. Written as DNA, the CDR3 is TGTGCCAGCAGCCCGTCTTTCAGGCCCGGCTACGAGCAGTACTTC. The encoded protein is CASSPSFRPGYEQYF.

This chain links TRBV4-1 with TRBJ1-6; 8 nucleotides align to TRBD1. The junction had 15 bases not matched to a gene; V was cut back by 4 bases and J by 7 bases. Germline V gives CDR1 MGHRA, CDR2 YSYEKL. There are 18 residues in the CDR3. For the CDR3, the DNA is TGCGCCAGCAGCCCTTACCCATCCTCGGGACAGGTGAATTCACCCCTCCACTTT. Its protein is CASSPYPSSGQVNSPLHF.

The V gene is TRBV18, the J gene TRBJ1-1; no definite D call. Between the trimmed V and J ends, which lost 3 bases and 0 bases, there was a span of 8 bases. The germline gives CDR1 KGHSH, CDR2 LQKENI. The CDR3 runs to 14 residues. In DNA form, the CDR3 reads TGTGCCAGCTCACCGGCGGAAATGAACACTGAAGCTTTCTTT. It specifies CASSPAEMNTEAFF.

The rearrangement uses TRBV2 and TRBJ1-2; 8 nucleotides align to TRBD1. This CDR3 has 13 residues. Trimming at V came to 7 bases and at J to 3 bases, leaving 4 bases not matched to a gene. Germline values: CDR1 SNHLY, CDR2 FYNNEI. The CDR3 reads CASTDREDYGYTF. The DNA for the CDR3 is TGTGCCAGCACGGACAGGGAAGACTATGGCTACACCTTC.

The V call is TRBV2, the J call TRBJ2-3, with TRBD2 matching 12 bases. V was clipped by 6 bases and J by 2 bases; unmatched bases: 9. Per germline, CDR1 SNHLY and CDR2 FYNNEI. There are 17 residues in the CDR3. The CDR3 nucleotides read TGTGCCAGCAGGGGAACTCGACTAGCGGGGGCCACAGATACGCAGTATTTT. It is translated as CASRGTRLAGATDTQYF.

V is TRBV6-5 and J is TRBJ1-6; 8 nucleotides agree with TRBD1. Unmatched junction bases numbered 8, after V lost 9 bases and J lost 7 bases. The CDR3 is 14 residues long. Germline CDR1 reads MNHEY; CDR2 reads SVGAGI. The CDR3 nucleotides are TGTGCCAGTCAGGGGGCTGGTTGGAATTCACCCCTCCACTTT. Translated: CASQGAGWNSPLHF.

This clone was recorded many times. CDR3 in DNA: TGTGCCAGCTCACCAACAGGGGGGTTGTCGGGGCAGCCCCAGCATTTT. Protein product: CASSPTGGLSGQPQHF. The chain is built from TRBV18 and TRBJ1-5, with TRBD1 identical over 8 bases. This CDR3 is 16 amino acids long. Germline-derived CDR1 and CDR2 are KGHSH and LQKENI. Trimming removed 2 bases from V and 7 bases from J; junction bases left unmatched: 10.

The chain is built from TRBV2 and TRBJ2-7; D unresolved. V lost 2 bases and J 1 base, leaving 6 bases between the germline ends. Germline V lookup: CDR1 SNHLY, CDR2 FYNNEI. This CDR3 contains 13 residues. The CDR3 coding sequence is TGTGCCAGCAGTGAACCTGAGTCCTACGAGCAGTACTTC. Its translation: CASSEPESYEQYF.

This clone has more than one count but fewer than ten. This CDR3 is also generated by other DNA sequences in the sample. The chain couples TRBV27 to TRBJ2-7; no definite D call. Germline V CDR1 and CDR2: MNHEY, SMNVEV (reference sequence). Between the trimmed V and J ends, which lost 4 bases and 4 bases, there was a span of 8 bases. The CDR3 loop spans 12 amino acids. The CDR3 is CASSSGSYEQYF. In nucleotides, the CDR3 is TGTGCCAGCAGTTCTGGCTCTTACGAGCAGTACTTC.